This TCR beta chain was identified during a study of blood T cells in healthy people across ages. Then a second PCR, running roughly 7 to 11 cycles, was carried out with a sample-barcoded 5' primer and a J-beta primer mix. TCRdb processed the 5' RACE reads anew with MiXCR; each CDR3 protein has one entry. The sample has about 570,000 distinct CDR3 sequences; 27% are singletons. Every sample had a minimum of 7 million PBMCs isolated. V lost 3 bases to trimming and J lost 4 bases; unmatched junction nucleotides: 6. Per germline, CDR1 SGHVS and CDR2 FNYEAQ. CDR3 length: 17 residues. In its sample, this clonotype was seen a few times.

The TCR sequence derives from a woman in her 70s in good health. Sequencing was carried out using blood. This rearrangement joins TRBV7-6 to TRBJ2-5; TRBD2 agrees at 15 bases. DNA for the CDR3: TGTGCCAGCAGCTTGGGACTAGCGGGGGGTTTTGGAGAGACCCAGTACTTC. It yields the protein CASSLGLAGGFGETQYF.